These 10 T cell receptor beta chains were sequenced from one sample in a study of OX40 agonist ivuxolimab in advanced cancers. Using immunoSEQ multiplex PCR, the repertoire was profiled, and TCRdb retains in-frame clones only, with some absent. The table lists about 70,000 clones, approximately 90% of them singletons. Material: CD4+ or CD8+ T cells sorted from blood, obtained in a trial of the OX40 agonist ivuxolimab. These receptors came from an adult with an advanced solid tumor such as melanoma, head and neck, liver or kidney cancer.

The V and J genes are TRBV7-8 and TRBJ2-1; tentatively, D is TRBD2 (5 bases). V was trimmed by 5 bases and J by 6 bases, leaving 8 bases between them. The CDR3 extends over 12 amino acids. The germline CDR1 and CDR2 sequences are SGHVS and FQNEAQ. CDR3 sequence reads: CASSTTINEQFF. As DNA, the CDR3 is TGTGCCAGCAGCACGACTATCAATGAGCAGTTCTTC.

V is TRBV5-6 and J is TRBJ1-1; TRBD1 might be the D (5 bases). Trimming pared 6 bases from V and 6 bases from J, leaving 15 bases between. In germline, CDR1 is SGHDT, CDR2 YYEEEE. This CDR3 contains 13 residues. The CDR3 loop reads CASNEVGRAEAFF. The CDR3 coding sequence is TGTGCCAGCAACGAGGTGGGGCGGGCTGAAGCTTTCTTT.

The chain recombines TRBV9 with TRBJ2-1, with 8 bases fitting TRBD1. The CDR3 has 15 residues. With 2 bases clipped from V and 2 bases from J, the junction kept 3 bases outside the gene matches. Germline loops: CDR1 SGDLS, CDR2 YYNGEE. The CDR3 spells CASSVGQGAYNEQFF. The CDR3 DNA follows: TGTGCCAGCAGCGTCGGACAGGGTGCCTACAATGAGCAGTTCTTC.

The V and J genes are TRBV6-1 and TRBJ1-5; 8 bases map to TRBD1. CDR1 MNHNS and CDR2 SASEGT come from the germline V gene. The CDR3 extends over 15 amino acids. V gave up 4 bases and J gave up 1 base; unmatched junction bases: 3. This CDR3 reads CASSAWTGSNQPQHF. As DNA, the CDR3 is TGTGCCAGCAGTGCTTGGACAGGGAGCAATCAGCCCCAGCATTTT.

This rearrangement joins TRBV19 to TRBJ2-3, with 7 bases aligning to TRBD1. CDR1 and CDR2 (germline): LNHDA, SQIVND (reference sequence). This CDR3 comprises 13 residues. V shed 5 bases, J shed 6 bases, and the junction held 5 bases outside the gene matches. CDR3 sequence (DNA): TGTGCCAGTAGTTTCTCCAGGGGGGATACGCAGTATTTT. Translating gives CASSFSRGDTQYF.

The chain links TRBV4-1 to TRBJ1-4; D unresolved. This CDR3 has 14 amino acids. From germline, CDR1 is MGHRA and CDR2 YSYEKL. Trimming cost V 1 base and J 3 bases, with 6 bases left between them. Here the CDR3 DNA reads TGCGCCAGCAGCCAAGTGCTAGCTAATGAAAAACTGTTTTTT. This translates into CASSQVLANEKLFF.

The chain recombines TRBV19 with TRBJ1-2; D unclear. Germline values: CDR1 LNHDA, CDR2 SQIVND (reference sequence). The ends were cut back, 5 bases at V and 4 bases at J, with 11 bases in the middle. This CDR3 has 13 residues. This CDR3 is CASSAGSRYGYTF. In nucleotides, the CDR3 is TGTGCCAGTAGTGCGGGTTCTCGCTATGGCTACACCTTC.

The V gene is TRBV28, the J gene TRBJ2-2; maybe TRBD2 (7 bases). Trimming took off 5 bases at V and 3 bases at J, with 16 bases between the two ends. Germline V gene data show CDR1 as MDHEN and CDR2 as SYDVKM. This CDR3 has 16 amino acids. CDR3 DNA sequence: TGTGCCAGCAGTCCGCCCGGGGGGCGCGACACCGGGGAGCTGTTTTTT. It codes for CASSPPGGRDTGELFF.

The CDR3 region has the DNA TGTGCCAGCAGCTTGGAGAACTCCTGGGGCTACACCTTC. This translates into CASSLENSWGYTF. The chain employs TRBV5-6 and TRBJ1-2; D gene ambiguous. There are 13 residues in the CDR3. The germline V gene encodes CDR1 SGHDT and CDR2 YYEEEE. V was pared by 0 bases and J by 8 bases, with 11 bases between.

V usage is TRBV27 and J usage is TRBJ2-7; 10 bases map to TRBD1. Germline V CDR1 and CDR2: MNHEY, SMNVEV (reference sequence). The CDR3 consists of 17 residues. With V trimmed by 7 bases and J by 3 bases, 15 bases remained unmatched. CDR3 coding DNA: TGTGCCAGCAAACTGATCCGGGACAGGGGTTACATCTACGAGCAGTACTTC. This codes for CASKLIRDRGYIYEQYF.